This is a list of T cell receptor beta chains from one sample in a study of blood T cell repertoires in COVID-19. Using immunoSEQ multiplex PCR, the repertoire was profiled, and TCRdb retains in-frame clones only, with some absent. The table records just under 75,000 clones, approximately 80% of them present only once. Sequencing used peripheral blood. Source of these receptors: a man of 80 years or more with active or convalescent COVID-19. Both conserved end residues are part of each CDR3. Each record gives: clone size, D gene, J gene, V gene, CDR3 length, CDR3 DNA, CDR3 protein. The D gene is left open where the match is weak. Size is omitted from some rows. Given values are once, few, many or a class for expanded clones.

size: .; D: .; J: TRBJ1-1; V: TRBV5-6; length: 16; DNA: TGTGCCAGCAGCTTTATTCGGGACTGGCGGAACACTGAAGCTTTCTTT; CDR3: CASSFIRDWRNTEAFF
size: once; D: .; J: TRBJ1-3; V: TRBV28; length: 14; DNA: TGTGCCAGTACCTGGGGAGGCTCTGGAAACACCATATATTTT; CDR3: CASTWGGSGNTIYF
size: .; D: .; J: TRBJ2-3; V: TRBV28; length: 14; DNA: TGTGCCAGCAGTCCAAACCTCGGGGGGCGTAGGCAGTATTTT; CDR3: CASSPNLGGRRQYF
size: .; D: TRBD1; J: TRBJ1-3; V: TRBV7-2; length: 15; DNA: TGTGCCAGCAGCAAGCGGGACAGGGGTGGAAACACCATATATTTT; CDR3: CASSKRDRGGNTIYF
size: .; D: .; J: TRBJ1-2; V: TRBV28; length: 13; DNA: TGTGCCAGCAGCAGACAGGCAACCGCTGGCTACACCTTC; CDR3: CASSRQATAGYTF
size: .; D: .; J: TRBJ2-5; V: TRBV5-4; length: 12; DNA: TGTGCCAGCAGCTTGCAGAAAGAGACCCAGTACTTC; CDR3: CASSLQKETQYF
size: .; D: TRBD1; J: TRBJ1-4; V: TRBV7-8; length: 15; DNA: TGTGCCAGCAGTTTGGGGGACAGGGAACGGGAAAAACTGTTTTTT; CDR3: CASSLGDREREKLFF
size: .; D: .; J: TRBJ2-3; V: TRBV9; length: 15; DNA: TGTGCCAGCAGCCCTAGGGGGGGGAACACAGATACGCAGTATTTT; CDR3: CASSPRGGNTDTQYF
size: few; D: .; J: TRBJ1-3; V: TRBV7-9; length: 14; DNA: TGTGCCAGCAGCTTTGGCCGTACAGGAAACACCATATATTTT; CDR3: CASSFGRTGNTIYF
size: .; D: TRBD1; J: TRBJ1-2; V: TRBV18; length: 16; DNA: TGTGCCAGCTCACCAACGGAGGTCAGGGGGCTTTCTGGCTACACCTTC; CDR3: CASSPTEVRGLSGYTF
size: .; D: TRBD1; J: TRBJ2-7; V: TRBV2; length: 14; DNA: TGTGCCAGCAGTAGACAGGGTTCTATCTACGAGCAGTACTTC; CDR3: CASSRQGSIYEQYF
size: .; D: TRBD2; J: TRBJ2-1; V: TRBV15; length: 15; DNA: TGTGCCACCAGCAGAACTAGCGGGGGGGCCTATGAGCAGTTCTTC; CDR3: CATSRTSGGAYEQFF
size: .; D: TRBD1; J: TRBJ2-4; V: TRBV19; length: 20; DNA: TGTGCCAGTAGTATAGATGTGGGGACAGGGGGCTCCCTAGCCAAAAACATTCAGTACTTC; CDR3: CASSIDVGTGGSLAKNIQYF
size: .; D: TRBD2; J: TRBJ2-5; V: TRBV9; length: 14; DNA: TGTGCCAGCAGCGCGACTAGCGCCCAAGAGACCCAGTACTTC; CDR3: CASSATSAQETQYF
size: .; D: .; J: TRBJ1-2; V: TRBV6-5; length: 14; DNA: TGTGCCAGCAGTTATCGCTACGGGAGCTATGGCTACACCTTC; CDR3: CASSYRYGSYGYTF
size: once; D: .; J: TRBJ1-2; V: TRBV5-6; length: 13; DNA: TGTGCCAGCAGCCCGGACAGAAACTATGGCTACACCTTC; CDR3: CASSPDRNYGYTF
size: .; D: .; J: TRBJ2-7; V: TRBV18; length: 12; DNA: TGTGCCAGCTCACCGGGGCGGTACGAGCAGTACTTC; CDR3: CASSPGRYEQYF
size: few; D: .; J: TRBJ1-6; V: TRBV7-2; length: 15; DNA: TGTGCCAGCAGCCCAAGACAGAAGAATAATTCACCCCTCCACTTT; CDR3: CASSPRQKNNSPLHF
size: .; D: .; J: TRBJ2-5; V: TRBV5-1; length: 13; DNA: TGCGCCAGCAGCTTGGCAGGGGGGAAGACCCAGTACTTC; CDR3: CASSLAGGKTQYF
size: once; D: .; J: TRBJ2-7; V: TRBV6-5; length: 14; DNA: TGTGCCTCCACCCACAACAGCGGACCCTACGAGCAGTACTTC; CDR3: CASTHNSGPYEQYF
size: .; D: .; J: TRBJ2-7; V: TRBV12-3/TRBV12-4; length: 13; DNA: TGTGCCAGCAGGTACAGGGTTTCCTACGAGCAGTACTTC; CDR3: CASRYRVSYEQYF
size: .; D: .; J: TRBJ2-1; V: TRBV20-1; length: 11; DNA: TGCAGTGCTAGCGTGGCTAATGAGCAGTTCTTC; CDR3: CSASVANEQFF
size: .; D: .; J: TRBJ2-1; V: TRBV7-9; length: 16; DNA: TGTGCCAGCAGTCGCGGACTGCAACTCCCCCACAATGAGCAGTTCTTC; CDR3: CASSRGLQLPHNEQFF
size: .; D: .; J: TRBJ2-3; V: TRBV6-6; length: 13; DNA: TGTGCCAGCAGTTACGAGGCCCCAGATACGCAGTATTTT; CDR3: CASSYEAPDTQYF
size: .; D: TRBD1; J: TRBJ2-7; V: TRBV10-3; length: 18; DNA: TGTGCCATCAGTGAGTCGATGACCGGGACAGGGAGGAATGGCGAGCAGTACTTC; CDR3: CAISESMTGTGRNGEQYF
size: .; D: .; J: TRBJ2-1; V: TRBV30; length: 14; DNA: TGTGCCGGGGCCACTAGTATCACCTACAATGAGCAGTTCTTC; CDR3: CAGATSITYNEQFF
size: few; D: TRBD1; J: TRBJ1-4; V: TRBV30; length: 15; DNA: TGTGCCTGGAGTGTATTACAGGGGGCGCGTGAAAAACTGTTTTTT; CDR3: CAWSVLQGAREKLFF
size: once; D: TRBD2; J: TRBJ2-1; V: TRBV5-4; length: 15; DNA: TGTGCCAGCAGCTTGACTAGCGGGGGGACGAATGAGCAGTTCTTC; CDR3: CASSLTSGGTNEQFF
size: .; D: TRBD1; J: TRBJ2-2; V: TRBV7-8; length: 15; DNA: TGTGCCAGCAGCTCGAGGGACAGGGTTCCCGGGGAGCTGTTTTTT; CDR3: CASSSRDRVPGELFF
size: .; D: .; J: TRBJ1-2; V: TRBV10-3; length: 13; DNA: TGTGCCATCAGTGAGTCGACAGTTCGCGGCTACACCTTC; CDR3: CAISESTVRGYTF
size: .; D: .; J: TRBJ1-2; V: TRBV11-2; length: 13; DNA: TGTGCCAGCAGCTTAGGCTCAGGTTCTGGCTACACCTTC; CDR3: CASSLGSGSGYTF
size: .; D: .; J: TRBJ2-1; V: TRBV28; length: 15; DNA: TGTGCCAGCAGTTTAGCTTCTGCGGGGTACAATGAGCAGTTCTTC; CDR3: CASSLASAGYNEQFF